The 32 T cell receptor beta chains reported below all come from one sample, sequenced in a study of T-cell reconstitution after alpha-beta-depleted transplantation in children. The authors prepared the TCRbeta library with unique molecular identifiers. TCRdb independently ran MiXCR on the PCR reads; one entry per CDR3 protein. In the table there are 500,000 to 600,000 distinct CDR3 sequences, about 30% of which are singletons. Sequenced here: PBMCs from the stem cell graft donor, sampled from the stem cell graft. The receptors here all came from a human donor who donated a stem cell graft to a child with aplastic anemia.

V usage is TRBV12-3 or TRBV12-4 and J usage is TRBJ2-3; a weak D match, TRBD2 (5 bases). Trimming cost V 8 bases and J 3 bases, with 12 bases left between them. This CDR3 has 13 amino acids. The DNA of the CDR3 is TGTGCCAGCCGGCGGGTAGGGACAGATACGCAGTATTTT. It encodes CASRRVGTDTQYF.

The V call is TRBV7-8, the J call TRBJ1-2; possible D gene TRBD1, 6 bases. There are 15 residues in the CDR3. Trimming took off 0 bases at V and 0 bases at J, with 8 bases between the two ends. The germline gives CDR1 SGHVS, CDR2 FQNEAQ. The CDR3 protein is CASSLAGAPNYGYTF. CDR3 DNA sequence: TGTGCCAGCAGCTTAGCGGGGGCCCCTAACTATGGCTACACCTTC.

The J gene is TRBJ2-7, the V gene TRBV20-1, with 9 bases identical to TRBD2. Germline V gene lookup returns CDR1 DFQATT and CDR2 SNEGSKA (reference sequence). Trimming at V came to 3 bases and at J to 2 bases, leaving 5 bases not matched to a gene. The CDR3 has 14 residues. DNA for the CDR3: TGCAGTGCTAGCAAGACTAGCGGAACCTACGAGCAGTACTTC. This codes for CSASKTSGTYEQYF.

This clonotype has only one observation. The chain has TRBV7-2 and TRBJ1-5, with D possibly TRBD1 on 5 matching bases. V lost 5 bases and J 4 bases, leaving 12 bases between the germline ends. The germline CDR1 and CDR2 sequences are SGHTA and FQGNSA. The CDR3 contains 14 residues. The CDR3 loop is CASSPDRRNQPQHF. In nucleotides, the CDR3 is TGTGCCAGCAGCCCTGACAGAAGAAATCAGCCCCAGCATTTT. The full variable domain, in which reference TRBV7-2 and TRBJ1-5 provide the parts outside the CDR3, is GAGVSQSPSNKVTEKGKDVELRCDPISGHTALYWYRQSLGQGLEFLIYFQGNSAPDKSGLPSDRFSAERTGGSVSTLTIQRTQQEDSAVYLCASSPDRRNQPQHFGDGTRLSIL.

This clonotype was found a few times. The chain employs TRBV6-1 and TRBJ2-7; TRBD2 matches 8 bases. CDR3 length: 14 residues. The germline V gene encodes CDR1 MNHNS and CDR2 SASEGT. Unmatched junction bases numbered 6, after V lost 6 bases and J lost 2 bases. In DNA, the CDR3 is TGTGCCAGCAGGTCCGGGGGGGGTCCCTACGAGCAGTACGTC. It specifies CASRSGGGPYEQYV.

The chain links TRBV7-9 to TRBJ2-4; 8 nucleotides line up with TRBD1. Germline-derived CDR1 and CDR2 are SEHNR and FQNEAQ (reference sequence). CDR3 length: 15 amino acids. Trimming took 4 bases from V and 0 from J; bases not matched to a gene: 2. Here the CDR3 reads CASSSDRGAKNIQYF. The CDR3, as DNA: TGTGCCAGCAGCTCCGACAGGGGAGCCAAAAACATTCAGTACTTC. Full variable domain (outside the CDR3, taken from reference TRBV7-9 and TRBJ2-4): DTGVSQNPRHKITKRGQNVTFRCDPISEHNRLYWYRQTLGQGPEFLTYFQNEAQLEKSRLLSDRFSAERPKGSFSTLEIQRTEQGDSAMYLCASSSDRGAKNIQYFGAGTRLSVL.

The genes are TRBV19 and TRBJ2-7; a weak D match, TRBD2 (7 bases). There are 13 residues in the CDR3. Germline V gives CDR1 LNHDA, CDR2 SQIVND (reference sequence). Trimming pared 4 bases from V and 6 bases from J, leaving 13 bases between. The CDR3 region is CASSSGGGSEQYV. DNA of the CDR3: TGTGCCAGTAGTAGTGGGGGCGGGAGCGAGCAGTACGTC.

This clonotype was counted between two and nine times. The rearrangement uses TRBV5-1 and TRBJ1-2; 8 nucleotides agree with TRBD1. Germline CDR1 and CDR2: SGHRS and YFSETQ. CDR3 length: 16 residues. V shed 1 base, J shed 2 bases, and the junction held 7 bases outside the gene matches. Here the CDR3 DNA reads TGCGCCAGCAGCTTGACCGTCGGACAGGGAAACTATGGCTACACCTTC. Protein product: CASSLTVGQGNYGYTF.

This chain links TRBV14 with TRBJ2-5; D gene uncertain. Germline V gene sequence: CDR1 SGHDN, CDR2 FVKESK. The CDR3 totals 14 residues. Trimming removed 1 base from V and 2 bases from J, with 8 bases in between. The CDR3 loop is CASSQVPAQETQYF. The CDR3 nucleotides read TGTGCCAGCAGCCAAGTCCCGGCACAAGAGACCCAGTACTTC.

In this sample, this clonotype turned up a few times. The V call is TRBV27, the J call TRBJ2-2, with D maybe TRBD2 (6 bases). V was shortened by 7 bases and J by 3 bases, with 21 bases between the two germline ends. Germline-derived CDR1 and CDR2 are MNHEY and SMNVEV (reference sequence). This CDR3 is 17 amino acids long. CDR3 residues: CASNVIGGFGYTGELFF. CDR3 in DNA: TGTGCCAGCAATGTCATCGGGGGTTTCGGGTACACCGGGGAGCTGTTTTTT.

The chain links TRBV19 to TRBJ1-6; D gene ambiguous. The V end lost 6 bases, the J end lost 4 bases, and 19 bases lay between the germline ends. Germline CDR1 is LNHDA and CDR2 is SQIVND (reference sequence). The CDR3 has 17 residues. CDR3: CASRIAQPYVYNSPLHF. The CDR3 coding sequence is TGTGCCAGTAGGATCGCCCAGCCCTACGTATATAATTCACCCCTCCACTTT.

The chain couples TRBV11-3 to TRBJ2-7; 7 bases match TRBD1. The CDR3 loop spans 15 amino acids. Germline V gene sequence: CDR1 SGHNT, CDR2 YENEEA. Germline trimming cut 5 bases from V and 0 bases from J; bases unmatched to any gene: 7. This CDR3 is CASSPNGDSSYEQYF. DNA of the CDR3: TGTGCCAGCAGCCCCAACGGGGACAGCTCCTACGAGCAGTACTTC.

This chain uses TRBV5-1 with TRBJ1-3; a weak D match, TRBD1 (5 bases). This CDR3 region has 17 residues. Trimming removed 3 bases at V and 4 bases at J, with 20 bases between. Looked up from germline, CDR1 is SGHRS and CDR2 is YFSETQ. The CDR3 sequence is CASSSEGVRGVGNTIYF. CDR3 coding DNA: TGCGCCAGCAGCTCCGAAGGCGTGCGGGGGGTCGGAAACACCATATATTTT.

This clonotype was seen more than once but under ten times. The V and J genes are TRBV7-6 and TRBJ2-1; possibly TRBD2 for D (5 bases). Trimming shortened V by 1 base and J by 2 bases, and 9 bases separated the two germline ends. Germline CDR1 and CDR2: SGHVS and FNYEAQ. CDR3 size: 15 residues. CDR3 nucleotide sequence: TGTGCCAGCAGCTTAGAGGGAGCGGCCTACAATGAGCAGTTCTTC. This encodes CASSLEGAAYNEQFF. Drawing the rest from reference TRBV7-6 and TRBJ2-1, the complete variable domain is GAGVSQSPRYKVTKRGQDVALRCDPISGHVSLYWYRQALGQGPEFLTYFNYEAQQDKSGLPNDRFSAERPEGSISTLTIQRTEQRDSAMYRCASSLEGAAYNEQFFGPGTRLTVL.

This clonotype was seen a single time. This sequence joins TRBV20-1 and TRBJ1-5; D remains ambiguous. Germline V gene data show CDR1 as DFQATT and CDR2 as SNEGSKA (reference sequence). This CDR3 is 13 amino acids long. Trimming left V 3 bases short and J 0 bases short, with 6 bases between. The CDR3 DNA is TGCAGTGCTAGCCTCATTAGCAATCAGCCCCAGCATTTT. Encoded protein: CSASLISNQPQHF.

This clonotype was seen a few times. The V and J genes are TRBV6-1 and TRBJ2-7, with TRBD1 matching 8 bases. The junction had 9 bases not matched to a gene; V was cut back by 8 bases and J by 6 bases. CDR1 is MNHNS, CDR2 SASEGT, per germline. CDR3 size: 13 residues. This CDR3 is CASEGQEGPEQYF. The CDR3, as DNA: TGTGCCAGCGAGGGACAGGAGGGACCCGAGCAGTACTTC.

V and J are TRBV7-9 and TRBJ1-2; possibly TRBD1 for D (5 bases). CDR3 length: 17 residues. Trimming took 5 bases from V and 3 from J, leaving 22 bases between them. Germline V gene data show CDR1 as SEHNR and CDR2 as FQNEAQ (reference sequence). CDR3 sequence (DNA): TGTGCCAGCAGCCGCGGGGACTCACTCCGCCTGGACTATGGCTACACCTTC. It is translated as CASSRGDSLRLDYGYTF. The entire variable domain, with the rest obtained from reference TRBV7-9 and TRBJ1-2, is as follows: DTGVSQNPRHKITKRGQNVTFRCDPISEHNRLYWYRQTLGQGPEFLTYFQNEAQLEKSRLLSDRFSAERPKGSFSTLEIQRTEQGDSAMYLCASSRGDSLRLDYGYTFGSGTRLTVV.

This clonotype has only one observation. V and J are TRBV15 and TRBJ1-6; no clear D. The CDR3 runs to 15 residues. Germline-derived CDR1 and CDR2 are LNHNV and YYDKDF (reference sequence). Trimming took 0 bases from V and 10 from J, leaving 13 bases between them. CDR3 amino acids: CATSREVQSGSPLHF. CDR3 in DNA: TGTGCCACCAGCAGAGAAGTACAGTCAGGATCACCCCTCCACTTT.

The V gene is TRBV6-2 or TRBV6-3, the J gene TRBJ1-5, with 8 bases lining up with TRBD1. This CDR3 has 14 amino acids. V trimming: 7 bases; J trimming: 3 bases; junction bases outside the gene matches: 5. Germline V lookup: CDR1 MNHEY, CDR2 SVGEGT. The DNA for the CDR3 is TGTGCCAGCACCGTGGGACAGGTCAATCAGCCCCAGCATTTT. This codes for CASTVGQVNQPQHF.

This clonotype was counted between two and nine times. This chain uses TRBV5-1 with TRBJ2-3; the D is unclear. Germline CDR1 and CDR2: SGHRS and YFSETQ. The CDR3 sequence is 15 residues long. Trimming took 4 bases from V and 4 from J, leaving 16 bases between them. CDR3 nucleotides: TGCGCCAGCAGCGCGGATGGTGTCGGGCCAGATACGCAGTATTTT. Encoded protein: CASSADGVGPDTQYF.

Only a few counts were recorded for this clonotype. The chain couples TRBV6-2 or TRBV6-3 to TRBJ2-7; D gene unclear. The germline V gene has CDR1 MNHEY and CDR2 SVGEGT. Deletions cut 2 bases from V and 5 bases from J, with 4 bases between. The CDR3 is 11 residues long. CDR3 nucleotide sequence: TGTGCCAGCAGTTACGTGAACGAGCAGTACTTC. Translated, it gives CASSYVNEQYF.

In this sample, this clonotype turned up a few times. This chain joins TRBV24-1 and TRBJ1-5; TRBD1 aligns across 7 bases. V was pared by 4 bases and J by 8 bases, with 10 bases of the junction left unmatched. This CDR3 has 15 residues. The germline V gene has CDR1 KGHDR and CDR2 SFDVKD. This CDR3 is CATSDPRTGGEPQHF. Here the CDR3 DNA reads TGTGCCACCAGTGACCCGCGGACAGGTGGAGAGCCCCAGCATTTT.

This chain links TRBV6-2 or TRBV6-3 with TRBJ2-2; 9 nucleotides align to TRBD2. The length of the CDR3 is 16 residues. Germline CDR1 is MNHEY and CDR2 is SVGEGT. With V trimmed by 7 bases and J by 0 bases, 6 bases remained unmatched. The CDR3 DNA reads as TGTGCCAGCATCGCTAGCGGGACTTCGAACACCGGGGAGCTGTTTTTT. The encoded protein is CASIASGTSNTGELFF.

The chain recombines TRBV27 with TRBJ1-5; D possibly corresponds to TRBD1 (6 bases). Trimming pared 1 base from V and 3 bases from J, leaving 19 bases between. There are 18 residues in the CDR3. The germline V gene has CDR1 MNHEY and CDR2 SMNVEV (reference sequence). The CDR3 here is CASSLFGGAGGPNQPQHF. In DNA form, the CDR3 reads TGTGCCAGCAGTTTATTTGGTGGGGCTGGGGGCCCCAATCAGCCCCAGCATTTT.

This chain uses TRBV20-1 with TRBJ2-7; the match to TRBD2 covers 9 bases. V gave up 0 bases and J gave up 5 bases; unmatched junction bases: 8. Germline V lookup: CDR1 DFQATT, CDR2 SNEGSKA (reference sequence). The CDR3 is 15 amino acids. In DNA form, the CDR3 reads TGCAGTGCTAGAGATCGATTAGCGGGAGACCACGAGCAGTACGTC. Its protein product is CSARDRLAGDHEQYV.

This clonotype was seen more than once but under ten times. The rearrangement joins TRBV5-5 to TRBJ2-1, with 8 bases aligning to TRBD2. Germline CDR1 is SGHKS and CDR2 is YYEKEE (reference sequence). Unmatched junction bases numbered 2, after V lost 2 bases and J lost 4 bases. The CDR3 extends over 14 amino acids. This CDR3 is CASSFLAGYNEQFF. CDR3 nucleotide sequence: TGTGCCAGCAGCTTCTTAGCGGGATACAATGAGCAGTTCTTC.

This clonotype was seen more than once but under ten times. The chain recombines TRBV5-1 with TRBJ2-7, with D maybe TRBD1 (5 bases). Per the germline V gene, CDR1 is SGHRS and CDR2 is YFSETQ. Trimming removed 3 bases from V and 0 bases from J, with 10 bases in between. This CDR3 is 14 amino acids long. CDR3 in DNA: TGCGCCAGCAGCTCTCAGGGTGCCTCCTACGAGCAGTACTTC. As protein: CASSSQGASYEQYF.

V gene TRBV20-1 combines with J gene TRBJ1-2; 10 bases line up with TRBD1. V gave up 5 bases and J gave up 3 bases; unmatched junction bases: 9. This CDR3 comprises 15 residues. Germline V lookup: CDR1 DFQATT, CDR2 SNEGSKA (reference sequence). The CDR3 reads CSAPPGQGIHYGYTF. In DNA, the CDR3 is TGCAGTGCTCCGCCGGGACAGGGGATACACTATGGCTACACCTTC.

This clonotype occurred a few times. The rearrangement uses TRBV7-9 and TRBJ1-1, with D possibly TRBD1 on 6 matching bases. CDR3 length equals 14 residues. V gave up 5 bases and J gave up 3 bases, with 13 bases separating them. Germline V lookup: CDR1 SEHNR, CDR2 FQNEAQ (reference sequence). The CDR3 DNA reads TGTGCCAGCAGCCCAAGAGGGGGGGACACTGAAGCTTTCTTT. Protein product: CASSPRGGDTEAFF.

This chain links TRBV12-3 or TRBV12-4 with TRBJ2-2; D gene ambiguous. V gave up 6 bases and J gave up 0 bases, with 14 bases separating them. The CDR3 runs 16 residues. The CDR3 DNA sequence: TGTGCCAGCAGCGTGACGGCCCGGACGAACACCGGGGAGCTGTTTTTT. It codes for CASSVTARTNTGELFF.

The V and J genes are TRBV29-1 and TRBJ2-1; TRBD2 agrees at 8 bases. CDR3 size: 18 residues. J was trimmed by 9 bases and V by 2 bases; bases with no gene match: 21. From germline, CDR1 is SQVTM and CDR2 ANQGSEA. The CDR3 region is CSVERGLFSGTAASEQFF. As DNA, the CDR3 is TGCAGCGTTGAACGCGGACTCTTTAGCGGGACCGCAGCGAGTGAGCAGTTCTTC.

This clonotype was detected a few times. J is TRBJ1-4 and V is TRBV7-2, with D possibly TRBD1 on 6 matching bases. Germline assignment: CDR1 SGHTA and CDR2 FQGNSA. V lost 3 bases and J lost 3, with 8 bases in between. The CDR3 contains 14 residues. CDR3 sequence (DNA): TGTGCCAGCAGCTTCGGGGGGCCTAATGAAAAACTGTTTTTT. This codes for CASSFGGPNEKLFF.